The clone carrying this TCR beta chain was counted at least ten times. This specimen includes other DNA sequences encoding the same CDR3. This record comes from a study of shared clonotypes between healthy human individuals. The CDR3 sequence is 14 residues long. Germline V lookup: CDR1 GTSNPN, CDR2 SVGIG (reference sequence). The V gene end was trimmed by 2 bases and the J gene end by 4 bases; junction bases not matched to a gene: 2. Caucasian adults living in Nashville, Tennessee, provided all samples. The unsorted PBMC sample used ten immunoSEQ deep assay plates. The assay was immunoSEQ multiplex PCR, and TCRdb's table has in-frame clones only and misses some. Among around 440,000 clones, roughly three quarters were seen once, and the ten largest hold around 12%.

The J gene is TRBJ1-5, the V gene TRBV30, with 10 bases that match TRBD1. Sequencing used PBMCs. This TCR came from a woman aged 40 to 50 in good health. Some clones in this sample may be carry-over from other donors' samples. The CDR3 DNA is TGTGCCTGGAGTATGGGACAGGGGAATCAGCCCCAGCATTTT. Translating gives CAWSMGQGNQPQHF.